Listed below are T cell receptor beta chains from one sample, sequenced in a study of cytomegalovirus exposure and HLA in healthy donors. Method: immunoSEQ multiplex PCR; TCRdb's copy keeps in-frame clones and lacks some. This repertoire shows tens of thousands of clones, roughly 88% found once; its top ten account for around 2.1%. Sequencing was performed on PBMCs. These receptor sequences come from a man younger than 40 in good health and CMV-seronegative. The CDR3 runs from the conserved cysteine through the conserved F or W. The D gene is left open where the match is weak. Expanded clones get a size class; other rows say once, few or many, or leave the size out.

d_call	v_call	j_call	clone_size	cdr3_aa	cdr3_nt
NA	TRBV18	TRBJ1-2	NA	CASSPPNRRGYTF	TGTGCCAGCTCACCACCGAACCGGCGGGGCTACACCTTC
NA	TRBV6-5	TRBJ2-5	NA	CASKGGETQYF	TGTGCCAGCAAGGGGGGGGAGACCCAGTACTTC
TRBD2	TRBV2	TRBJ2-2	NA	CASTLNSGRGVTGELFF	TGTGCCAGCACCCTAAATAGCGGGAGGGGGGTCACCGGGGAGCTGTTTTTT
TRBD2	TRBV6-1	TRBJ2-7	NA	CASSEAPPGGSGAYEQYF	TGTGCCAGCAGTGAAGCCCCCCCGGGCGGGAGCGGGGCTTACGAGCAGTACTTC
TRBD1	TRBV5-1	TRBJ1-3	NA	CASSGGTGSSGNTIYF	TGCGCCAGCAGCGGCGGGACAGGGAGCTCTGGAAACACCATATATTTT
TRBD2	TRBV5-1	TRBJ2-1	NA	CASRPILAGGKDEQFF	TGCGCCAGCAGACCAATACTAGCGGGAGGTAAGGATGAGCAGTTCTTC
TRBD1	TRBV2	TRBJ2-5	NA	CASRAFEGQGRPSWVETQYF	TGTGCCAGCAGAGCGTTCGAGGGACAGGGGCGTCCTTCTTGGGTGGAGACCCAGTACTTC
NA	TRBV4-1	TRBJ2-1	NA	CASSQVLANEQFF	TGCGCCAGCAGCCAAGTCCTAGCGAATGAGCAGTTCTTC
TRBD1	TRBV11-2	TRBJ2-5	NA	CASSHFNRGVETQYF	TGTGCCAGCAGCCATTTCAACAGGGGGGTGGAGACCCAGTACTTC
NA	TRBV19	TRBJ2-1	NA	CATNGGFDNNEQFF	TGTGCCACCAACGGGGGATTCGACAACAATGAGCAGTTCTTC
TRBD2	TRBV18	TRBJ2-3	once	CASSPTTSGQSTDTQYF	TGTGCCAGCTCACCGACGACTAGCGGGCAGTCAACAGATACGCAGTATTTT
TRBD2	TRBV4-2	TRBJ2-3	NA	CASSQAFRGDLTDTQYF	TGTGCCAGCAGCCAAGCCTTCCGGGGGGACCTCACAGATACGCAGTATTTT
NA	TRBV25-1	TRBJ2-2	NA	CASSGGDSYYTGELFF	TGTGCCAGCAGTGGGGGGGACAGTTATTACACCGGGGAGCTGTTTTTT
TRBD1	TRBV5-4	TRBJ1-2	NA	CASSPTGAGYGYTF	TGTGCCAGCAGCCCGACAGGGGCGGGCTATGGCTACACCTTC
NA	TRBV7-6	TRBJ2-3	NA	CASSLTVVAEYTDTQYF	TGTGCCAGCAGCTTAACCGTCGTAGCGGAATACACAGATACGCAGTATTTT
TRBD2	TRBV4-2	TRBJ2-1	NA	CASSQAGGGLAFPALNNEQFF	TGTGCCAGCAGCCAAGCAGGTGGGGGACTAGCGTTCCCCGCCTTGAACAATGAGCAGTTCTTC
NA	TRBV10-1	TRBJ2-5	NA	CASSEDFQETQYF	TGCGCCAGCAGTGAGGACTTCCAAGAGACCCAGTACTTC
TRBD1	TRBV5-8	TRBJ2-7	NA	CASSFRDRPLVQYF	TGTGCCAGCAGCTTCCGGGACAGGCCCCTGGTGCAGTACTTC
NA	TRBV5-4	TRBJ1-2	once	CASSTGVANYGYTF	TGTGCCAGCAGCACCGGGGTAGCTAACTATGGCTACACCTTC
TRBD2	TRBV6-4	TRBJ2-3	NA	CASSDEAGVTDTQYF	TGTGCCAGCAGTGACGAGGCGGGGGTCACAGATACGCAGTATTTT
NA	TRBV23-1	TRBJ1-3	NA	CASSRHLRVIDSGNIIYF	TGCGCCAGCAGTCGTCACCTCAGGGTTATAGACTCTGGAAACATCATATATTTT
NA	TRBV19	TRBJ2-6	NA	CASSTRETGANVLTF	TGTGCCAGTAGTACTCGAGAGACTGGGGCCAACGTCCTGACTTTC
TRBD1	TRBV4-1	TRBJ1-1	NA	CASSRGTGNTEAFF	TGCGCCAGCAGCCGAGGGACAGGGAACACTGAAGCTTTCTTT
NA	TRBV19	TRBJ2-1	NA	CASSILLANRELGSGEQFF	TGTGCCAGTAGTATTTTGCTAGCGAATCGGGAGCTAGGGTCGGGTGAGCAGTTCTTC
NA	TRBV19	TRBJ2-2	once	CASNPDNSINTGELFF	TGTGCCAGTAATCCAGACAATTCTATTAACACCGGGGAGCTGTTTTTT
TRBD1	TRBV6-5	TRBJ1-3	NA	CASRTTGGGGNTIYF	TGTGCCAGCCGGACTACAGGGGGCGGTGGAAACACCATATATTTT
NA	TRBV7-6	TRBJ1-4	NA	CASSSGRWTETTTNEKLFF	TGTGCCAGCAGCTCAGGCCGGTGGACAGAGACAACAACTAATGAAAAACTGTTTTTT
TRBD1	TRBV19	TRBJ2-7	once	CASNDRGNSYEQYF	TGTGCCAGTAACGACAGGGGAAACTCCTACGAGCAGTACTTC
TRBD2	TRBV28	TRBJ2-3	NA	CASSLGSGRAVDTQYF	TGTGCCAGCAGTCTAGGAAGCGGGAGGGCCGTAGATACGCAGTATTTT
NA	TRBV19	TRBJ1-6	NA	CASSIASGGINSPLHF	TGTGCCAGTAGTATAGCAAGTGGAGGGATCAACTCACCCCTCCACTTT
NA	TRBV28	TRBJ2-7	once	CASSPRAYSYEQYF	TGTGCCAGCAGTCCCCGAGCCTACTCCTACGAGCAGTACTTC
NA	TRBV7-2	TRBJ1-5	NA	CASSLAPDQPQHF	TGTGCCAGCAGCTTAGCCCCCGATCAGCCCCAGCATTTT
TRBD1	TRBV28	TRBJ1-1	NA	CASTPDRAEAFF	TGTGCCAGTACACCAGACAGGGCTGAAGCTTTCTTT
TRBD2	TRBV11-3	TRBJ2-3	NA	CASSLGLAGFTDTQYF	TGTGCCAGCAGCCTGGGACTAGCGGGATTCACAGATACGCAGTATTTT
TRBD2	TRBV9	TRBJ2-1	few	CASSFPRDSGRTSGRTDEQFF	TGTGCCAGCAGCTTTCCCCGGGACAGTGGCCGGACTAGCGGGAGGACCGATGAGCAGTTCTTC
NA	TRBV2	TRBJ2-2	NA	CASKFEVSNTGELFF	TGTGCCAGCAAATTCGAGGTCTCGAACACCGGGGAGCTGTTTTTT